Listed below are T cell receptor beta chains from one sample, sequenced in a study of CD8+CD57+ T cells in acquired aplastic anemia. TCRdb ran MiXCR on the reads and lists one entry per CDR3 protein. The top ten hold 6.5% to 10% of the sample, which has 200,000 to 300,000 distinct CDR3 sequences, around 43% seen once. Sequencing was done on a sample of sorted CD4+, CD8+, or CD8+CD57+ T cells (not recorded which) from PBMCs. All receptors derive from a human donor with aplastic anemia. CDR3s include the opening cysteine and the closing phenylalanine or tryptophan. The order of the fields is clone size, D gene, J gene, V gene, CDR3 length, CDR3 protein, CDR3 DNA. A D gene is named only where the DNA matches it firmly. The size of a clone is reported for some rows only, either as once, few or many, or as a class for expanded clones.

>many|TRBD2|TRBJ2-3|TRBV11-2|15
CASRRTSGIADTQYF
TGTGCCAGCAGGCGGACTAGCGGGATTGCAGATACGCAGTATTTT
>many|NA|TRBJ2-7|TRBV2|12
CASGDTTYEQYF
TGTGCCAGTGGGGACACCACCTACGAGCAGTACTTC
>once|NA|TRBJ1-2|TRBV7-2|13
CASSLGQRYGYTF
TGTGCCAGCAGCTTAGGGCAGCGGTATGGCTACACCTTC
>NA|TRBD1|TRBJ1-2|TRBV24-1|13
CATSGTGLIGYTF
TGTGCCACCAGCGGGACAGGGCTGATCGGCTACACCTTC
>NA|NA|TRBJ2-3|TRBV5-1|15
CASSLNRASTDTQYF
TGTGCCAGCAGCTTAAACAGAGCTAGCACAGATACGCAGTATTTT
>NA|NA|TRBJ1-4|TRBV19|15
CASSIIAGIGEKLFF
TGTGCCAGTAGTATTATCGCTGGGATTGGAGAAAAACTGTTTTTT
>NA|TRBD2|TRBJ2-5|TRBV24-1|15
CASSLGLAFQETQYF
TGTGCCAGCAGTCTTGGACTAGCGTTCCAAGAGACCCAGTACTTC
>many|NA|TRBJ1-1|TRBV20-1|15
CSVRTARGGDTEAFF
TGCAGTGTTAGGACAGCCAGGGGAGGGGACACTGAAGCTTTCTTT
>NA|NA|TRBJ2-1|TRBV24-1|18
CATSDSLVHSGAYNEQFF
TGTGCCACCAGTGACTCCCTTGTACATTCCGGGGCCTACAATGAGCAGTTCTTC
>NA|NA|TRBJ2-5|TRBV4-3|15
CASSQELGGQETQYF
TGCGCCAGCAGCCAAGAACTAGGGGGCCAAGAGACCCAGTACTTC
>NA|NA|TRBJ2-1|TRBV15|12
CATSGSYNEQFF
TGTGCCACCAGCGGTTCCTACAATGAGCAGTTCTTC
>few|TRBD2|TRBJ2-5|TRBV9|18
CASSANPGLAGVRETQYF
TGTGCCAGCAGCGCTAACCCGGGACTAGCGGGGGTAAGGGAGACCCAGTACTTC
>many|TRBD2|TRBJ2-1|TRBV20-1|13
CSALAGDYNEQFF
TGCAGTGCTCTAGCGGGGGACTACAATGAGCAGTTCTTC
>NA|TRBD2|TRBJ2-3|TRBV6-1|18
CASHPSGGHFKPTDTQYF
TGTGCCAGCCATCCTAGCGGGGGCCATTTCAAACCCACAGATACGCAGTATTTT